Reported below is one T cell receptor (beta chain). The source of the sample is a study of OX40 agonist ivuxolimab in advanced cancers. Trimming took 5 bases from V and 1 from J; bases not matched to a gene: 15. Per germline, CDR1 LNHDA and CDR2 SQIVND (reference sequence). This CDR3 is built from 18 residues. Profiled with immunoSEQ multiplex PCR; TCRdb holds only in-frame clones, not every one. The sample has approximately 58,000 clones; 80% to 90% are singletons. This TCR came from an adult with an advanced solid tumor such as melanoma, head and neck, liver or kidney cancer. The rearrangement joins TRBV19 to TRBJ2-7; 9 bases are a match to TRBD1. The sequencing used CD4+ or CD8+ T cells sorted from blood, collected in a trial of the OX40 agonist ivuxolimab. CDR3 in amino acids: CASSSVRTGTGSSYEQYF. DNA of the CDR3: TGTGCCAGTAGTTCCGTGAGGACAGGGACAGGGTCTTCCTACGAGCAGTACTTC. Together with reference TRBV19 and TRBJ2-7, the CDR3 gives the full variable domain: DGGITQSPKYLFRKEGQNVTLSCEQNLNHDAMYWYRQDPGQGLRLIYYSQIVNDFQKGDIAEGYSVSREKKESFPLTVTSAQKNPTAFYLCASSSVRTGTGSSYEQYFGPGTRLTVT.